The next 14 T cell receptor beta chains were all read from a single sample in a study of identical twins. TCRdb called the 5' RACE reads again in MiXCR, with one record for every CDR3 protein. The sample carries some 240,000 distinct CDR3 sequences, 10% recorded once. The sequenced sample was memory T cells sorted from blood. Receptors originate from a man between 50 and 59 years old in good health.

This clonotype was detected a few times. The CDR3, as DNA: TGTGCCAGCAGCTTACCGGGGGGGTCAGAGACCCAGTACTTC. Residues: CASSLPGGSETQYF. The genes are TRBV5-5 and TRBJ2-5; 8 bases are shared with TRBD2. This CDR3 has 14 amino acids. V dropped 2 bases and J dropped 4; count of bases not matched to a gene: 4. Germline V gene data show CDR1 as SGHKS and CDR2 as YYEKEE (reference sequence).

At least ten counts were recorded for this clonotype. The CDR3 nucleotides read TGTGCCAGCAGCCTCCGTCAAGGGGTCTCCTACGAGCAGTACTTC. Encoded protein: CASSLRQGVSYEQYF. The J gene is TRBJ2-7, the V gene TRBV3-1, with D tentatively TRBD1 (5 bases). This CDR3 has 15 amino acids. Germline CDR1 reads LGHDT; CDR2 reads YNNKEL (reference sequence). V lost 4 bases to trimming and J lost 0 bases, with 13 bases between them.

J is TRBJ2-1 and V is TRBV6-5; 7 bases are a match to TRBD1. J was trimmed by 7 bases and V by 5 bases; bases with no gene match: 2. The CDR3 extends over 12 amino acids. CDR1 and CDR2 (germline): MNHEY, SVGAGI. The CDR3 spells CASSARGNEQFF. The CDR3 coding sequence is TGTGCCAGCAGTGCCAGGGGGAATGAGCAGTTCTTC.

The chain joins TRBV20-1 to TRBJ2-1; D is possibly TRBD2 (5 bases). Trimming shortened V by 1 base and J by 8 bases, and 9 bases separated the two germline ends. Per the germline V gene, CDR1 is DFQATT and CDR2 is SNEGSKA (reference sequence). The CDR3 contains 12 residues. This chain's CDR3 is CSARGGYDEQFF. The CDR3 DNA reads TGCAGTGCTAGAGGAGGGTATGATGAGCAGTTCTTC.

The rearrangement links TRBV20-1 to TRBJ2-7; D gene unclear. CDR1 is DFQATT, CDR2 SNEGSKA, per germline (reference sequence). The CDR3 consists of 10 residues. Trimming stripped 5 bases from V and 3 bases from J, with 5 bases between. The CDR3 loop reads CSALFYEQYF. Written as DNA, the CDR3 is TGCAGTGCTTTATTCTACGAGCAGTACTTC.

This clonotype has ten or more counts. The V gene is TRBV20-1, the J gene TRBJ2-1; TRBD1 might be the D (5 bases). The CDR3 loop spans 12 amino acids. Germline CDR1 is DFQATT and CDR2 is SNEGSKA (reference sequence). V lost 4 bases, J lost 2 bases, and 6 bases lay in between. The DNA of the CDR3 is TGCAGTGCTACACAGGCCTACAATGAGCAGTTCTTC. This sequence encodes CSATQAYNEQFF.

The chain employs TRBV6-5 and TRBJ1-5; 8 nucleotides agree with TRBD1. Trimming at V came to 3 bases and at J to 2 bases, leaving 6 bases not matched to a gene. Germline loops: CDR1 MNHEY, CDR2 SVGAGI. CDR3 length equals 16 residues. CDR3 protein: CASSYDRGTGNQPQHF. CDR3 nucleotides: TGTGCCAGCAGTTATGACAGGGGAACCGGCAATCAGCCCCAGCATTTT.

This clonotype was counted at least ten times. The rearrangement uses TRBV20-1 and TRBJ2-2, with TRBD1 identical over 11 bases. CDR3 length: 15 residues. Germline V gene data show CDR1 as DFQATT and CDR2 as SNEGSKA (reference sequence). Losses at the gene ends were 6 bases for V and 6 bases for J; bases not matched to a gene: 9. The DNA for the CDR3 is TGCAGTGCACTCACCGGACAGGGGGCTTCCGGGGAGCTGTTTTTT. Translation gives CSALTGQGASGELFF.

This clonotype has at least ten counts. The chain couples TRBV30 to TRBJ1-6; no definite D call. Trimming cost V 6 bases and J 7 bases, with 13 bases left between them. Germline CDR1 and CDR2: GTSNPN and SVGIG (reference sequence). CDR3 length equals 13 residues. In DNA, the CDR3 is TGTGCCTGTCTAGGGCAGACGAATTCACCCCTCCACTTT. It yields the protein CACLGQTNSPLHF.

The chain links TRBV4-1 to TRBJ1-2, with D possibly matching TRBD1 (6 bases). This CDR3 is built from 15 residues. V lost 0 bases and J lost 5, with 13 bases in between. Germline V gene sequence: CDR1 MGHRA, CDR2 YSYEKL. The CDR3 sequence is CASSQETGTPYGYTF. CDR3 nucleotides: TGCGCCAGCAGCCAAGAAACAGGGACCCCTTATGGCTACACCTTC.

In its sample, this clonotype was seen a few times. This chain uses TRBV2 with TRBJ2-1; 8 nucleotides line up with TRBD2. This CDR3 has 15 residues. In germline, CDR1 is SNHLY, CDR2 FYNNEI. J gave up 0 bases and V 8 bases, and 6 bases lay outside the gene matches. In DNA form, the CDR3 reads TGTGCCAGCTTAGCGGGAATAGGCTCCTACAATGAGCAGTTCTTC. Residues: CASLAGIGSYNEQFF.

The CDR3: CSARAGRGRTDTQYF. The CDR3 nucleotides are TGCAGTGCTAGGGCCGGCAGGGGTCGCACAGATACGCAGTATTTT. The rearrangement links TRBV20-1 to TRBJ2-3; possibly TRBD1 for D (6 bases). Per germline, CDR1 DFQATT and CDR2 SNEGSKA (reference sequence). Trimming removed 3 bases from V and 1 base from J, with 14 bases in between. The CDR3 totals 15 residues.

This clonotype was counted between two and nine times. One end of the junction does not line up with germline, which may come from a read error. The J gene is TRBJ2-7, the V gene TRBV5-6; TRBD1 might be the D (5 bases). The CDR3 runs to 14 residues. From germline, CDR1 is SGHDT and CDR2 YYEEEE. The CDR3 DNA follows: TGTGCCAGCAGCCACGGACACTACTCCTACGATCAGTACTTC. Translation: CASSHGHYSYDQYF. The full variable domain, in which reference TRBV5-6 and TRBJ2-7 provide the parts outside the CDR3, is DAGVTQSPTHLIKTRGQQVTLRCSPKSGHDTVSWYQQALGQGPQFIFQYYEEEERQRGNFPDRFSGHQFPNYSSELNVNALLLGDSALYLCASSHGHYSYDQYFGPGTRLTVT.

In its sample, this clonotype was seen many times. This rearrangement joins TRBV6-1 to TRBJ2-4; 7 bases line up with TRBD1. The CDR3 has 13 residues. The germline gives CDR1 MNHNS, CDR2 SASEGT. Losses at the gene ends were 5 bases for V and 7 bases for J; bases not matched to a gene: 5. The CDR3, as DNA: TGTGCCAGCAGTCCTCCGGGACAGAACATTCAGTACTTC. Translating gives CASSPPGQNIQYF.